The 17 T cell receptor beta chains below come from one sample, sequenced in a study of blood T cell repertoires in COVID-19 (TCRdb year 2020). The protocol used for the library was the immunoSEQ multiplex PCR assay. TCRdb limited this immuneACCESS table to in-frame rearrangements with V and J called. A share of clones is missing; checked studies link under half to unresolved V genes, and the rest is unexplained. The sample table shows some 120,000 clones, and more than 75% are seen once. 3% to 5% of the sample belongs to the ten largest clones. The sample taken for sequencing was peripheral blood. The receptors were gathered from a man in his sixties with acute or convalescent COVID-19.

V is TRBV25-1 and J is TRBJ2-7; weak D call: TRBD2 (6 bases). CDR3 length: 14 residues. Germline V gene data show CDR1 as MGHDK and CDR2 as SYGVNS. Trimming took 5 bases from V and 2 from J, leaving 13 bases between them. This CDR3 is CASSLAGIPYEQYF. CDR3 DNA sequence: TGTGCCAGCAGTCTCGCGGGGATCCCCTACGAGCAGTACTTC.

The V gene is TRBV30, the J gene TRBJ1-4, with 8 bases fitting TRBD1. This CDR3 has 14 amino acids. The germline V gene encodes CDR1 GTSNPN and CDR2 SVGIG (reference sequence). V gave up 5 bases and J gave up 7 bases; unmatched junction bases: 9. The CDR3 protein is CAWGIQGAREKLFF. CDR3 nucleotide sequence: TGTGCCTGGGGGATCCAGGGGGCGCGTGAAAAACTGTTTTTT.

The V and J genes are TRBV19 and TRBJ2-3; 10 bases are a match to TRBD2. The V gene end was trimmed by 6 bases and the J gene end by 5 bases; junction bases not matched to a gene: 5. The CDR3 contains 14 residues. The germline gives CDR1 LNHDA, CDR2 SQIVND (reference sequence). The CDR3 DNA follows: TGTGCCAGTAGCGCTAGCGGGAGAGGAGATACGCAGTATTTT. Translating gives CASSASGRGDTQYF.

The chain couples TRBV27 to TRBJ2-5, with 10 bases lining up with TRBD2. The CDR3 totals 16 residues. V dropped 2 bases and J dropped 5; count of bases not matched to a gene: 8. Germline CDR1 MNHEY, CDR2 SMNVEV (reference sequence). The CDR3 here is CASSLGASGSGETQYF. The CDR3 DNA follows: TGTGCCAGCAGTTTAGGGGCTAGCGGGAGTGGGGAGACCCAGTACTTC.

This sequence joins TRBV7-6 and TRBJ2-5; no reliable D call. Per the germline V gene, CDR1 is SGHVS and CDR2 is FNYEAQ. With 4 bases removed from V and 5 bases from J, the gap between germline ends came to 23 bases. The CDR3 contains 17 residues. The CDR3 spells CASSSAFSALNEETQYF. The CDR3 DNA reads TGTGCCAGCAGCTCCGCGTTTAGTGCACTAAATGAGGAGACCCAGTACTTC.

The J gene is TRBJ2-1, the V gene TRBV5-1; 7 nucleotides match TRBD1. Germline V lookup: CDR1 SGHRS, CDR2 YFSETQ. The CDR3 has 14 amino acids. The V and J ends lost 6 bases and 9 bases, in that order; junction bases with no gene match: 12. CDR3 sequence reads: CASTPDRVGGEQFF. The DNA of the CDR3 is TGCGCCAGCACCCCCGACAGGGTAGGCGGTGAGCAGTTCTTC.

This chain connects TRBV6-5 to TRBJ1-2; a weak D match, TRBD1 (5 bases). In germline, CDR1 is MNHEY, CDR2 SVGAGI. Trimming left V 0 bases short and J 5 bases short, with 7 bases between. This CDR3 spans 13 amino acids. The CDR3 is CASSYSGAYGYTF. The CDR3 region has the DNA TGTGCCAGCAGTTACTCAGGGGCGTATGGCTACACCTTC.

There are a few counts of this clone. The chain is built from TRBV11-2 and TRBJ2-2, with 7 positions matching TRBD1. The CDR3 consists of 13 residues. Germline values: CDR1 SGHAT, CDR2 FQNNGV. The V gene end was trimmed by 8 bases and the J gene end by 4 bases; junction bases not matched to a gene: 4. The CDR3 protein is CASGTAPTGELFF. DNA for the CDR3: TGTGCCAGCGGGACAGCCCCCACCGGGGAGCTGTTTTTT.

Regarding this clone: This may stem from a read error, because a much larger clone lies one nucleotide away. The rearrangement links TRBV7-3 to TRBJ2-1, with 8 bases fitting TRBD2. The CDR3 contains 13 residues. V lost 5 bases and J lost 6; bases outside the gene matches: 3. CDR1 is SGHTA and CDR2 is FQGTGA in the germline V gene. The CDR3 reads CASSLGTSNEQFF. For the CDR3, the DNA is TGTGCCAGCAGCCTCGGGACTAGCAATGAGCAGTTCTTC.

The J gene is TRBJ2-5, the V gene TRBV3-1 (or the pseudogene TRBV3-2); TRBD2 agrees at 11 bases. J lost 5 bases, V lost 3 bases, and 8 bases had no gene match. CDR1 and CDR2 from the germline V gene are LGHDT and YNNKEL (reference sequence). The CDR3 runs to 16 residues. The CDR3 bases are TGTGCCAGCAGCCAGGCTACTAGCGGGAGAACGGAGACCCAGTACTTC. Its translation is CASSQATSGRTETQYF.

The rearrangement joins TRBV19 to TRBJ1-6, with a tentative D call TRBD1 (6 bases). Per the germline V gene, CDR1 is LNHDA and CDR2 is SQIVND (reference sequence). Trimming pared 5 bases from V and 7 bases from J, leaving 18 bases between. The CDR3 has 16 residues. The CDR3 DNA reads TGTGCCAGTAGTCCCACGCGGCCAGGGGCCAATTCACCCCTCCACTTT. Translated, it gives CASSPTRPGANSPLHF.

This chain joins TRBV29-1 and TRBJ2-1; 7 bases line up with TRBD2. Per germline, CDR1 SQVTM and CDR2 ANQGSEA. The CDR3 covers 11 residues. Trimming at V came to 7 bases and at J to 8 bases, leaving 5 bases not matched to a gene. CDR3 protein: CSGGGVHEQFF. The DNA of the CDR3 is TGCAGCGGGGGGGGAGTGCATGAGCAGTTCTTC.

The sample holds many counts of this clone. The CDR3 is CASSLQNRVVANTEAFF. The CDR3 bases are TGTGCCAGCAGTTTACAAAACAGGGTTGTGGCGAACACTGAAGCTTTCTTT. The chain combines TRBV28 with TRBJ1-1, with D perhaps matching TRBD1 (6 bases). The germline V gene has CDR1 MDHEN and CDR2 SYDVKM. The CDR3 contains 17 residues. Trimming cost V 2 bases and J 1 base, with 17 bases left between them. Drawing the rest from reference TRBV28 and TRBJ1-1, the complete variable domain is DVKVTQSSRYLVKRTGEKVFLECVQDMDHENMFWYRQDPGLGLRLIYFSYDVKMKEKGDIPEGYSVSREKKERFSLILESASTNQTSMYLCASSLQNRVVANTEAFFGQGTRLTVV.

This clone was counted a few times. The rearrangement uses TRBV10-3 and TRBJ1-1; no reliable D call. Trimming took off 2 bases at V and 1 base at J, with 8 bases between the two ends. CDR3 length equals 14 residues. Germline loops: CDR1 ENHRY, CDR2 SYGVKD. CDR3 nucleotides: TGTGCCATCAGTGAGAGGCTAGAGAACACTGAAGCTTTCTTT. Its protein is CAISERLENTEAFF.

This clone was seen a handful of times. The rearrangement uses TRBV18 and TRBJ2-5; 7 bases map to TRBD1. Germline trimming cut 1 base from V and 4 bases from J; bases unmatched to any gene: 3. In germline, CDR1 is KGHSH, CDR2 LQKENI. The length of the CDR3 is 14 residues. The CDR3 coding sequence is TGTGCCAGCTCACCACTCGGGACAGCAGAGACCCAGTACTTC. Protein product: CASSPLGTAETQYF.

This chain links TRBV29-1 with TRBJ2-3; 9 bases match TRBD1. The germline V gene has CDR1 SQVTM and CDR2 ANQGSEA. Trimming removed 8 bases from V and 7 bases from J; junction bases left unmatched: 10. The CDR3 runs to 13 residues. The CDR3 loop reads CSYSGTGINTQYF. The CDR3 nucleotides are TGCAGCTACTCCGGGACAGGGATTAATACGCAGTATTTT.

About this clone: The sample contains more than one DNA sequence encoding this CDR3. The gene calls are TRBV4-2 and TRBJ1-2; D unresolved. The CDR3 has 12 residues. Germline-derived CDR1 and CDR2 are LGHNA and YNFKEQ. With 3 bases removed from V and 3 bases from J, the gap between germline ends came to 5 bases. The CDR3 bases are TGTGCCAGCAGCCAGGGAGACTATGGCTACACCTTC. This encodes CASSQGDYGYTF.